Shown below are 21 T cell receptor beta chains from a single sample sequenced in a study of T cells in Graves' hyperthyroidism and ophthalmopathy. RNA transcripts gave rise to amplified TCR beta CDR3 regions. TCR CDR3 regions were first amplified by RT-PCR with HTBI primers. TCRdb used MiXCR to reprocess the multiplex PCR reads, holding one entry per CDR3 protein. Seen here are under 700,000 distinct CDR3 sequences, 40% to 55% observed once, and the top ten hold about 8.2%. The sample comprised peripheral blood or thyroid tissue (not recorded which). All receptors derive from a woman in her late teens or twenties with Graves' hyperthyroidism.

This clonotype was seen more than once but under ten times. V and J are TRBV2 and TRBJ2-7; 8 positions agree with TRBD1. V lost 6 bases to trimming and J lost 3 bases; unmatched junction nucleotides: 10. The CDR3 is made up of 15 amino acids. The V gene's germline CDR1 is SNHLY and CDR2 FYNNEI. As DNA, the CDR3 is TGTGCCAGCAGCCTCGCCGGGGGACAGGACTACGAGCAGTACTTC. This sequence encodes CASSLAGGQDYEQYF.

About this clonotype itself: A much larger clone differs from this one at a single base, so this may be a read error. The conserved phenylalanine or tryptophan is not found at the CDR3 terminus, so this likely reflects a read error. The chain has TRBV10-3 and TRBJ2-7; maybe TRBD2 (5 bases). The CDR3 is 14 amino acids. Looked up from germline, CDR1 is ENHRY and CDR2 is SYGVKD. The V end was cut by 6 bases, the J end by 1 base, with 13 bases between. CDR3 residues: CAIREAGISYEQYL. The CDR3 DNA reads TGTGCCATCAGAGAAGCCGGGATATCCTACGAGCAGTACCTC.

CDR3 loop: CASSVEPRYEQYF. The CDR3 DNA is TGTGCCAGCAGTGTAGAGCCTAGATACGAGCAGTACTTC. The V gene is TRBV2, the J gene TRBJ2-7; D uncertain. Germline V gene data show CDR1 as SNHLY and CDR2 as FYNNEI. The CDR3 is made up of 13 amino acids. Trimming took off 4 bases at V and 4 bases at J, with 11 bases between the two ends. The complete variable domain, with remaining parts taken from reference TRBV2 and TRBJ2-7, reads EPEVTQTPSHQVTQMGQEVILRCVPISNHLYFYWYRQILGQKVEFLVSFYNNEISEKSEIFDDQFSVERPDGSNFTLKIRSTKLEDSAMYFCASSVEPRYEQYFGPGTRLTVT.

The chain has TRBV2 and TRBJ1-1; D gene ambiguous. The germline V gene encodes CDR1 SNHLY and CDR2 FYNNEI. Trimming pared 6 bases from V and 4 bases from J, leaving 12 bases between. CDR3 length equals 13 residues. The CDR3 nucleotides read TGTGCCAGCAGCCCAGTCTCTAGCACTGAAGCTTTCTTT. Protein product: CASSPVSSTEAFF.

Worth noting for this clonotype: A read error may be the cause here, since a much bigger clone is one base away. The gene calls are TRBV6-6 and TRBJ2-5; 7 nucleotides line up with TRBD2. CDR1 is MNHNY, CDR2 SVGAGI, per germline (reference sequence). The CDR3 sequence is 13 residues long. CDR3 residues: CASNYRAGETQYF. The CDR3 region has the DNA TGTGCCAGCAATTACCGAGCGGGGGAGACCCAGTACTTC.

Details on this clonotype: This may stem from a read error, because a much larger clone lies one nucleotide away. J is TRBJ2-5 and V is TRBV7-9, with unresolved D. CDR3 length: 15 residues. Germline CDR1 is SEHNR and CDR2 is FQNEAQ (reference sequence). As DNA, the CDR3 is TGTGCCGGCAGCCCCCAACTTTGGCGTGGCGAGACCCAGTACTTC. This translates into CAGSPQLWRGETQYF.

This clonotype was seen a few times. This rearrangement joins TRBV12-3 or TRBV12-4 to TRBJ2-2; no firm D call. The CDR3 is made up of 12 amino acids. The V and J ends lost 6 bases and 7 bases respectively, with 9 bases between them. CDR3 sequence: CASSSILGELFF. CDR3 sequence (DNA): TGTGCCAGCAGCTCCATCCTCGGGGAGCTGTTTTTT.

The chain combines TRBV7-8 with TRBJ2-2, with D tentatively TRBD1 or TRBD2 (5 bases each). V gave up 5 bases and J gave up 5 bases, with 12 bases separating them. From germline, CDR1 is SGHVS and CDR2 FQNEAQ. The CDR3 contains 14 residues. CDR3 coding DNA: TGTGCCAGCAGCCGAATAGAGGGGACCGGGGAGCTGTTTTTT. Translated, it gives CASSRIEGTGELFF.

This clonotype was seen a few times. V gene TRBV29-1 combines with J gene TRBJ2-5, with D possibly called TRBD1 or TRBD2 (5 bases each). The CDR3 is made up of 14 amino acids. CDR1 and CDR2 (germline): SQVTM, ANQGSEA. Between the trimmed V and J ends, which lost 5 bases and 7 bases, there was a span of 20 bases. The CDR3 here is CSVFTGLEMGTQYF. The CDR3, as DNA: TGCAGCGTTTTTACAGGACTGGAAATGGGGACCCAGTACTTC. Full variable domain (outside the CDR3, taken from reference TRBV29-1 and TRBJ2-5): SAVISQKPSRDICQRGTSLTIQCQVDSQVTMMFWYRQQPGQSLTLIATANQGSEATYESGFVIDKFPISRPNLTFSTLTVSNMSPEDSSIYLCSVFTGLEMGTQYFGPGTRLLVL.

The chain recombines TRBV10-3 with TRBJ2-5; TRBD2 aligns across 8 bases. Per the germline V gene, CDR1 is ENHRY and CDR2 is SYGVKD. CDR3 length equals 16 residues. Losses at the gene ends were 4 bases for V and 0 bases for J; bases not matched to a gene: 7. This CDR3 is CAISGLAYGYQETQYF. The CDR3 region has the DNA TGTGCCATCAGTGGACTAGCGTATGGGTACCAAGAGACCCAGTACTTC.

The chain employs TRBV29-1 and TRBJ1-4, with TRBD1 as a possible D gene (5 bases). Germline CDR1 and CDR2: SQVTM and ANQGSEA. This CDR3 contains 15 residues. V lost 0 bases, J lost 7 bases, and 15 bases lay in between. CDR3 bases: TGCAGCGTTGAAGATCCCCCGGGGGGTCCTGAAAAACTGTTTTTT. Protein product: CSVEDPPGGPEKLFF. The whole variable domain, filled in from reference TRBV29-1 and TRBJ1-4, reads SAVISQKPSRDICQRGTSLTIQCQVDSQVTMMFWYRQQPGQSLTLIATANQGSEATYESGFVIDKFPISRPNLTFSTLTVSNMSPEDSSIYLCSVEDPPGGPEKLFFGSGTQLSVL.

The chain carries TRBV6-6 and TRBJ2-7; 7 nucleotides line up with TRBD2. Germline-derived CDR1 and CDR2 are MNHNY and SVGAGI (reference sequence). This CDR3 has 14 amino acids. V dropped 2 bases and J dropped 7; count of bases not matched to a gene: 8. CDR3 loop: CASSYGGREEEQYF. The CDR3 region has the DNA TGTGCCAGCAGTTACGGGGGGAGGGAGGAAGAGCAGTACTTC.

This clonotype came up many times. The genes are TRBV10-3 and TRBJ1-6; 8 bases fit TRBD1. Germline V gene data show CDR1 as ENHRY and CDR2 as SYGVKD. The CDR3 contains 15 residues. The V segment lost 3 bases and the J segment 5 bases; nucleotides outside the gene matches: 3. The CDR3 sequence is CAISDRGPDNSPLHF. CDR3 DNA: TGTGCCATCAGTGACAGGGGGCCGGATAATTCACCCCTCCACTTT.

The chain carries TRBV2 and TRBJ1-1; D is unclear. CDR1 is SNHLY and CDR2 is FYNNEI in the germline V gene. The CDR3 loop spans 14 amino acids. Trimming removed 8 bases from V and 0 bases from J, with 13 bases in between. Written as DNA, the CDR3 is TGTGCCAGCTCACGGGTCGAAATGAACACTGAAGCTTTCTTT. Amino acid sequence: CASSRVEMNTEAFF.

This clonotype was seen repeatedly, ten times or more. The rearrangement uses TRBV29-1 and TRBJ2-2, with D maybe TRBD1 (6 bases). V shed 5 bases and J shed 7 bases, with 11 bases lying between them. CDR3 length: 12 amino acids. In germline, CDR1 is SQVTM, CDR2 ANQGSEA. For the CDR3, the DNA is TGCAGCGTTACAGGGATTGGCGGGGAGCTGTTTTTT. The encoded protein is CSVTGIGGELFF.

In its sample, this clonotype was seen a few times. The genes are TRBV20-1 and TRBJ2-7; D uncertain. Germline CDR1 DFQATT, CDR2 SNEGSKA (reference sequence). Trimming stripped 3 bases from V and 2 bases from J, with 11 bases between. This CDR3 has 13 residues. This CDR3 is CSARGRLAYEQYF. The CDR3 nucleotides read TGCAGTGCTAGGGGTCGGTTGGCCTACGAGCAGTACTTC.

This clonotype was seen repeatedly, ten times or more. This chain uses TRBV10-3 with TRBJ2-5; D is undetermined. Germline CDR1 and CDR2: ENHRY and SYGVKD. The CDR3 extends over 16 amino acids. V was trimmed by 2 bases and J by 1 base, leaving 14 bases between them. The CDR3 nucleotides read TGTGCCATCAGTGAGGGACGGGCAAAGCTCCAAGAGACCCAGTACTTC. Amino acids: CAISEGRAKLQETQYF.

V usage is TRBV2 and J usage is TRBJ1-2; 9 nucleotides align to TRBD1. The CDR3 runs 11 residues. V was clipped by 6 bases and J by 12 bases; unmatched bases: 5. Germline V gives CDR1 SNHLY, CDR2 FYNNEI. CDR3 in amino acids: CASREGQGNTF. DNA for the CDR3: TGTGCCAGCAGAGAGGGACAGGGCAACACCTTC.

For this clonotype: Relative to the germline gene, one junction end is altered; a read error may explain this. The chain combines TRBV7-9 with TRBJ1-4; D is ambiguous. This CDR3 is 12 amino acids long. From germline, CDR1 is SEHNR and CDR2 FQNEAQ (reference sequence). The CDR3 nucleotides are TGTGCCGGCAGCAGTTTGTCAATGGTCCTGTTTTTT. It yields the protein CAGSSLSMVLFF.

This clonotype was counted only a few times. This sequence joins TRBV7-9 and TRBJ1-2; no clear D. Deletions cut 11 bases from V and 6 bases from J, with 19 bases between. Germline-derived CDR1 and CDR2 are SEHNR and FQNEAQ (reference sequence). There are 13 residues in the CDR3. Here the CDR3 DNA reads TGTGCCTGGAGTGTACTCGTGGCGCATGGCTACACCTTC. Translated, it gives CAWSVLVAHGYTF.

About this clonotype: This sequence may be a read error, since a much larger clone differs from it by one base. The CDR3 end shows no conserved phenylalanine or tryptophan, and so a read error is likely. This sequence joins TRBV7-2 and TRBJ2-6; D not resolved. Trimming stripped 8 bases from V and 0 bases from J, with 8 bases between. Germline V gives CDR1 SGHTA, CDR2 FQGNSA. This CDR3 spans 14 amino acids. CDR3 sequence (DNA): TGTGCCAGCGGGTTTTCCTCTGGGGCCAACGTCCTGACTCTC. It specifies CASGFSSGANVLTL.